Listed below are T cell receptor beta chains from one sample, sequenced in a study of CD8 T cells in ankylosing spondylitis. TCRdb processed the 5' RACE reads anew with MiXCR; each CDR3 protein has one entry. The top ten clones hold approximately 13% of a sample with around 150,000 distinct CDR3 sequences, about 7.3% of them seen once. Sequenced material: blood, either unsorted or a sorted T cell fraction (not recorded which). The receptors shown here come from a female donor with ankylosing spondylitis or in good health (not recorded which). Both conserved end residues are part of each CDR3. D genes are given only for firm matches. Rows may omit the clone size; those that give it use once, few, many or a size class.

v_gene	d_gene	j_gene	abundance	len	CDR3aa	CDR3nt
TRBV5-6	TRBD1	TRBJ2-7	many	12	CASSSQGAQQYF	TGTGCCAGCAGCAGTCAGGGGGCTCAGCAGTACTTC
TRBV29-1	-	TRBJ2-2	many	12	CSVTQFTGELFF	TGCAGCGTCACCCAATTCACCGGGGAGCTGTTTTTT
TRBV7-3	TRBD2	TRBJ2-3	many	15	CASSSRGGFTDTQYF	TGTGCCAGCAGCTCACGGGGGGGGTTCACAGATACGCAGTATTTT
TRBV12-3/TRBV12-4	-	TRBJ1-2	many	16	CASSTSGGEDLYGYTF	TGTGCCAGCTCGACGTCGGGTGGCGAGGATCTCTATGGCTACACCTTC
TRBV20-1	TRBD1	TRBJ1-1	-	13	CSAAGTDNTEAFF	TGCAGTGCTGCCGGGACAGATAACACTGAAGCTTTCTTT
TRBV27	TRBD1	TRBJ2-5	many	15	CASSSGTGIPETQYF	TGTGCCAGCAGCTCAGGGACAGGCATACCGGAGACCCAGTACTTC
TRBV6-2/TRBV6-3	-	TRBJ2-1	-	15	CASSTTDSSYNEQFF	TGTGCCAGCAGTACGACGGATAGCTCCTACAATGAGCAGTTCTTC
TRBV7-2	-	TRBJ2-5	many	14	CASRRGAYQETQYF	TGTGCCAGCAGACGGGGAGCCTACCAAGAGACCCAGTACTTC
TRBV2	-	TRBJ2-7	many	13	CASRDGIGDRQYF	TGTGCCAGCAGGGATGGCATCGGGGATCGGCAGTACTTC
TRBV29-1	-	TRBJ2-5	many	12	CSAEGQGETQYF	TGCAGCGCGGAGGGTCAAGGGGAGACCCAGTACTTC
TRBV2	-	TRBJ1-4	many	17	CASSEALGGAEAEKLFF	TGTGCCAGCAGTGAAGCGCTGGGGGGGGCAGAGGCTGAAAAACTGTTTTTT
TRBV12-3/TRBV12-4	TRBD1	TRBJ2-5	many	13	CASRQGAQETQYF	TGTGCCAGCAGACAGGGGGCCCAAGAGACCCAGTACTTC
TRBV20-1	-	TRBJ1-1	many	14	CSARDLRHGTEAFF	TGCAGTGCTAGAGATCTAAGGCACGGCACTGAAGCTTTCTTT
TRBV7-2	-	TRBJ2-1	many	18	CASSLALFGSSSYNEQFF	TGTGCCAGCAGCTTAGCCTTATTCGGGTCAAGCTCCTACAATGAGCAGTTCTTC
TRBV4-2	-	TRBJ2-1	many	13	CASSQVRANEQFF	TGTGCCAGCAGCCAAGTGAGGGCCAATGAGCAGTTCTTC
TRBV2	-	TRBJ1-2	-	12	CASSEEVYGYTF	TGTGCCAGCAGTGAAGAGGTCTATGGCTACACCTTC